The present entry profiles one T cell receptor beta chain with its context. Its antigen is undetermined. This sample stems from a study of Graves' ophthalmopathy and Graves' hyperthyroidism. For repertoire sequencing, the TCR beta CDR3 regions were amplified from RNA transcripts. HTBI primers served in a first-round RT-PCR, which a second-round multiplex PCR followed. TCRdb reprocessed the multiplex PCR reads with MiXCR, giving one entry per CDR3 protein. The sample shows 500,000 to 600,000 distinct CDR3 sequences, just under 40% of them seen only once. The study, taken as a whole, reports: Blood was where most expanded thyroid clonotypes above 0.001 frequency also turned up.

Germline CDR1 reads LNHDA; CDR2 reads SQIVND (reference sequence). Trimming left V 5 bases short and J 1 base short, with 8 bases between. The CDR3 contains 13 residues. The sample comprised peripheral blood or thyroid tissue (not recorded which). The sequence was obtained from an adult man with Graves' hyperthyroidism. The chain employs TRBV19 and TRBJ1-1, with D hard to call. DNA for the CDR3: TGTGCCAGTAGTTATCTAACGAACACTGAAGCTTTCTTT. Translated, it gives CASSYLTNTEAFF.